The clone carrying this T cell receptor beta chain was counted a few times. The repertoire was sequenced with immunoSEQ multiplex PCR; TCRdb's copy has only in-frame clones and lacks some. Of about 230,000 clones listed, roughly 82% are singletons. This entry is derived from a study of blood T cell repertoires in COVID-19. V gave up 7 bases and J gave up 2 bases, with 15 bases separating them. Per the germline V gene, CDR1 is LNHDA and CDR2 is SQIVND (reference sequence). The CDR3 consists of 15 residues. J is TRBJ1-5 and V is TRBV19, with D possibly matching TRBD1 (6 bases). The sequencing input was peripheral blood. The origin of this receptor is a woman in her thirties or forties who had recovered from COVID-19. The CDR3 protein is CASTPRAGGNQPQHF. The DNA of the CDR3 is TGTGCCAGTACCCCGCGGGCAGGGGGCAATCAGCCCCAGCATTTT.